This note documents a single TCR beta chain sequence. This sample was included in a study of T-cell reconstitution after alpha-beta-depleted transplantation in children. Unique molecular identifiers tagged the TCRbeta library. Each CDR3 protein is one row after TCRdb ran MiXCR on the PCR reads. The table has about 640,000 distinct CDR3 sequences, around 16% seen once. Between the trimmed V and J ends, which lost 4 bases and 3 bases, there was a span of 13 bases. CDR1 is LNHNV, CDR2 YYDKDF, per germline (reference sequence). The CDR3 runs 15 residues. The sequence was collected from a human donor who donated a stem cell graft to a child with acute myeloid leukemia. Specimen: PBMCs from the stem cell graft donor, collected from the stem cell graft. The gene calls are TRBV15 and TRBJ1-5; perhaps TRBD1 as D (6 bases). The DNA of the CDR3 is TGTGCCACCAGCACCGACAGGAAGATCAATCAGCCCCAGCATTTT. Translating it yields CATSTDRKINQPQHF.